Given below is one T cell receptor beta chain in context. Its specificity is unknown. This sample stems from a study of cytomegalovirus exposure and HLA in healthy donors. Overall study findings and caveats: Many donors shared some public TCRs, even though most TCR sequences were rare. Cytomegalovirus-associated TCR beta chains were listed, numbering more than 150.

The repertoire was sequenced with immunoSEQ multiplex PCR; TCRdb's copy has only in-frame clones and lacks some. The sample shows 150,000 to 180,000 clones, roughly 90% of them seen only once. V was pared by 1 base and J by 2 bases, with 1 base of the junction left unmatched. Germline CDR1 and CDR2: LGHNA and YNFKEQ. This CDR3 has 15 residues. The TCR comes from a man aged 18 to 29 in good health and CMV-seropositive. This chain links TRBV4-2 with TRBJ2-7, with 11 bases matching TRBD2. The sequenced sample consisted of PBMCs. The CDR3 nucleotides read TGTGCCAGCAGCCAAGGACTAGCGGGGACCTACGAGCAGTACTTC. Amino acid sequence: CASSQGLAGTYEQYF.